A single sample is the source of the 22 T cell receptor beta chains below, sequenced in a study of T cell repertoires in cytomegalovirus infection. TCRdb independently ran MiXCR on the reads; one entry per CDR3 protein. This table has roughly 800,000 distinct CDR3 sequences, 29% appearing once. The antigens of these receptors remain unknown. Sequenced material: cultured CD8+ T cells from PBMCs, taken from culture after CMV antigen stimulation. All receptors derive from a human donor in good health (CMV status not recorded). Some clones in this sample may be carry-over from other donors' samples.

The DNA for the CDR3 is TGTGCCAGCAGCTCGCCGGGACAGGGGGGGTCCTACGAGCAGTACTTC. This gives the protein CASSSPGQGGSYEQYF. This chain joins TRBV7-9 and TRBJ2-7, with 11 bases lining up with TRBD1. The CDR3 totals 16 residues. With 4 bases clipped from V and 1 base from J, the junction kept 6 bases outside the gene matches. Germline V CDR1 and CDR2: SEHNR, FQNEAQ (reference sequence).

The chain recombines TRBV27 with TRBJ2-1, with TRBD1 matching 9 bases. This CDR3 has 14 amino acids. From germline, CDR1 is MNHEY and CDR2 SMNVEV (reference sequence). V shed 7 bases and J 4 bases; nucleotides not matched to a gene: 5. CDR3 DNA: TGTGCCAGCACCACAGGGGGCGGTTACAATGAGCAGTTCTTC. Its protein is CASTTGGGYNEQFF.

The chain has TRBV7-6 and TRBJ2-7, with D perhaps TRBD2 (5 bases). Germline V gene sequence: CDR1 SGHVS, CDR2 FNYEAQ. V lost 9 bases, J lost 5 bases, and 14 bases lay in between. The CDR3 totals 12 residues. In DNA, the CDR3 is TGTGCCAGTACCCACGGGGTTAACGAGCAGTACGTC. Its protein is CASTHGVNEQYV.

V is TRBV19 and J is TRBJ1-2, with unresolved D. Germline CDR1 is LNHDA and CDR2 is SQIVND (reference sequence). The CDR3 contains 13 residues. Trimming left V 5 bases short and J 4 bases short, with 11 bases between. In DNA form, the CDR3 reads TGTGCCAGTAGTCGAGAACTCGTCTATGGCTACACCTTC. Translated, it gives CASSRELVYGYTF.

The rearrangement links TRBV7-9 to TRBJ1-5; D not resolved. Trimming removed 4 bases at V and 7 bases at J, with 11 bases between. The CDR3 has 13 amino acids. Germline values: CDR1 SEHNR, CDR2 FQNEAQ (reference sequence). This CDR3 reads CASSSERLQPQHF. The CDR3 region has the DNA TGTGCCAGCAGCTCGGAAAGGCTACAGCCCCAGCATTTT.

A few counts support this clonotype. The chain carries TRBV29-1 and TRBJ2-1, with D possibly TRBD1 on 5 matching bases. CDR3 size: 16 residues. Deletions cut 0 bases from V and 7 bases from J, with 19 bases between. CDR1 is SQVTM, CDR2 ANQGSEA, per germline. The chain's CDR3 is CSVEDLGAGLQNEQFF. CDR3 coding DNA: TGCAGCGTTGAAGATCTAGGGGCAGGCCTTCAAAATGAGCAGTTCTTC.

This clonotype was observed at least ten times. DNA for the CDR3: TGTGCCAGCAGCTACGGACAGGGGGAGTTGAATGAGCAGTTCTTC. Its protein is CASSYGQGELNEQFF. The gene calls are TRBV7-9 and TRBJ2-1; 10 nucleotides agree with TRBD1. Germline CDR1 SEHNR, CDR2 FQNEAQ (reference sequence). The ends lost 4 bases at V and 7 bases at J; junction bases unmatched: 7. The CDR3 has 15 amino acids.

A few counts support this clonotype. The chain couples TRBV28 to TRBJ2-5; the match to TRBD1 covers 10 bases. Looked up from germline, CDR1 is MDHEN and CDR2 is SYDVKM. J gave up 2 bases and V 4 bases, and 7 bases lay outside the gene matches. The CDR3 runs 16 residues. The CDR3 region has the DNA TGTGCCAGCAGTTCATTGACAGGGGGCTATCAAGAGACCCAGTACTTC. This encodes CASSSLTGGYQETQYF.

The chain has TRBV7-9 and TRBJ2-1, with 10 nucleotides matching TRBD2. Germline assignment: CDR1 SEHNR and CDR2 FQNEAQ (reference sequence). The J segment lost 5 bases and the V segment lost 1 base, leaving 5 bases of the junction unmatched. The CDR3 loop spans 16 amino acids. The CDR3 region has the DNA TGTGCCAGCAGCTTAGTAGCGGGGGGTCCTAACAATGAGCAGTTCTTC. This sequence encodes CASSLVAGGPNNEQFF.

This clonotype was observed a few times. This chain links TRBV25-1 with TRBJ2-1; perhaps TRBD1 as D (7 bases). CDR1 and CDR2 (germline): MGHDK, SYGVNS. There are 16 residues in the CDR3. Trimming took 3 bases from V and 3 from J, leaving 15 bases between them. CDR3 coding DNA: TGTGCCAGCAGTGATAGACAGGGACTCTACTACAATGAGCAGTTCTTC. Residues: CASSDRQGLYYNEQFF.

The V gene is TRBV12-3 or TRBV12-4, the J gene TRBJ2-2; D possibly corresponds to TRBD2 (6 bases). Trimming took 8 bases from V and 3 from J, leaving 16 bases between them. This CDR3 region has 15 residues. DNA for the CDR3: TGTGCCAGCTTCAGCGGGCGGGGTTACACCGGGGAGCTGTTTTTT. Amino acid sequence: CASFSGRGYTGELFF.

This clonotype was observed a few times. This chain links TRBV5-1 with TRBJ2-3; D call uncertain. This CDR3 comprises 15 residues. The germline CDR1 and CDR2 sequences are SGHRS and YFSETQ. V was cut by 0 bases and J by 3 bases, with 11 bases left in between. As DNA, the CDR3 is TGCGCCAGCAGCTTGGAAGGGAAATGGACAGATACGCAGTATTTT. Translating it yields CASSLEGKWTDTQYF.

V gene TRBV28 combines with J gene TRBJ2-2, with 13 bases that match TRBD2. CDR3 length: 16 amino acids. Germline CDR1 is MDHEN and CDR2 is SYDVKM. V was clipped by 6 bases and J by 7 bases; unmatched bases: 8. CDR3 DNA sequence: TGTGCCAGCAGCCAACTAGCGGGGGGGTATAACGGGGAGCTGTTTTTT. It codes for CASSQLAGGYNGELFF.

The rearrangement joins TRBV7-9 to TRBJ1-1; perhaps TRBD1 as D (5 bases). CDR1 is SEHNR, CDR2 FQNEAQ, per germline (reference sequence). The CDR3 is made up of 13 amino acids. Trimming stripped 1 base from V and 7 bases from J, with 10 bases between. The CDR3 DNA reads TGTGCCAGCAGCTTAGGGGGGGGTGATGAAGCTTTCTTT. Amino acid sequence: CASSLGGGDEAFF.

This clonotype was seen repeatedly, ten times or more. This chain uses TRBV7-6 with TRBJ1-5, with 10 nucleotides matching TRBD1. The V gene's germline CDR1 is SGHVS and CDR2 FNYEAQ. V shed 5 bases and J 2 bases; nucleotides not matched to a gene: 9. This CDR3 region has 17 residues. The CDR3 bases are TGTGCCAGCAGCGAGCGATCCGGGACAGGGGGCAATCAGCCCCAGCATTTT. Translating it yields CASSERSGTGGNQPQHF.

This clonotype was seen just once. J is TRBJ2-7 and V is TRBV27, with TRBD1 identical over 7 bases. V lost 7 bases to trimming and J lost 2 bases; unmatched junction nucleotides: 17. CDR1 is MNHEY and CDR2 is SMNVEV in the germline V gene (reference sequence). This CDR3 contains 17 residues. The DNA of the CDR3 is TGTGCCAGCACTAAATCTAAGACAGGGACCTTCCCCTACGAGCAGTACTTC. It translates to CASTKSKTGTFPYEQYF.

The chain is built from TRBV15 and TRBJ1-2, with 7 positions matching TRBD1. The CDR3 runs to 15 residues. Germline V gives CDR1 LNHNV, CDR2 YYDKDF (reference sequence). The J segment lost 3 bases and the V segment lost 1 base, leaving 5 bases of the junction unmatched. CDR3 DNA: TGTGCCACCAGCAGAGTGGGGGGACAGCACTATGGCTACACCTTC. This sequence encodes CATSRVGGQHYGYTF.

This clonotype was observed a handful of times. J is TRBJ1-4 and V is TRBV7-9, with a weak D call TRBD1 (6 bases). This CDR3 comprises 15 residues. The V end lost 5 bases, the J end lost 4 bases, and 14 bases lay between the germline ends. Germline V CDR1 and CDR2: SEHNR, FQNEAQ (reference sequence). The chain's CDR3 is CASSLVSGVNEKLFF. DNA of the CDR3: TGTGCCAGCAGCCTGGTGTCAGGGGTTAATGAAAAACTGTTTTTT. The full variable domain, with the rest looked up from reference TRBV7-9 and TRBJ1-4, is DTGVSQNPRHKITKRGQNVTFRCDPISEHNRLYWYRQTLGQGPEFLTYFQNEAQLEKSRLLSDRFSAERPKGSFSTLEIQRTEQGDSAMYLCASSLVSGVNEKLFFGSGTQLSVL.

The chain has TRBV6-5 and TRBJ2-3, with 10 bases identical to TRBD2. Germline V CDR1 and CDR2: MNHEY, SVGAGI. The CDR3 is made up of 17 amino acids. V lost 3 bases, J lost 1 base, and 7 bases stayed unmatched. The chain's CDR3 is CASSYNLAGARTDTQYF. In DNA, the CDR3 is TGTGCCAGCAGTTATAATCTAGCGGGGGCCCGCACAGATACGCAGTATTTT.

The V and J genes are TRBV5-6 and TRBJ2-1; TRBD1 or TRBD2 may be the D gene (5 bases each). Germline CDR1 SGHDT, CDR2 YYEEEE. V dropped 6 bases and J dropped 9 bases, with 22 bases sitting between them. This CDR3 region has 15 residues. CDR3 sequence (DNA): TGTGCCAGCAAGTCTAGATCGGGACCCTCATTTGAGCAGTTCTTC. This codes for CASKSRSGPSFEQFF.

The gene calls are TRBV27 and TRBJ2-7, with a possible D match to TRBD2 (6 bases). The CDR3 spans 12 residues. Per germline, CDR1 MNHEY and CDR2 SMNVEV (reference sequence). The V gene lost 5 bases and the J gene lost 7 bases, with 12 bases spanning the gap. DNA of the CDR3: TGTGCCAGCAGTGTCCCCCGGGGGGAGCAGTACTTC. It is translated as CASSVPRGEQYF.

The chain combines TRBV28 with TRBJ1-2; D is uncertain. Deletions cut 7 bases from V and 0 bases from J, with 15 bases between. Germline-derived CDR1 and CDR2 are MDHEN and SYDVKM. The CDR3 has 15 residues. CDR3 bases: TGTGCCAGCACCCCTTGGGGTTCTTCTAACTATGGCTACACCTTC. It specifies CASTPWGSSNYGYTF.